This TCR beta chain was observed in a study of shared clonotypes between healthy human individuals. Broader study findings: Rarefaction analysis demonstrated incomplete sorted-subset sequencing notwithstanding large depth.

Evenly divided among several immunoSEQ plates was the genomic DNA of each subset. The protocol was immunoSEQ multiplex PCR, while the TCRdb copy is restricted to in-frame clones and leaves out a portion. Of about 2 million clones in the sample, about 94% were seen once. The ends lost 2 bases at V and 1 base at J; junction bases unmatched: 9. The germline gives CDR1 MDHEN, CDR2 SYDVKM. The CDR3 covers 17 residues. Terminally differentiated effector memory CD45RA+ cells were excluded by CCR7 positive selection of CD45RO-negative cells. As for this clone: The target antigen is unknown.

Input material: naive CD8+ T cells sorted from blood. The receptor was isolated from a man aged 18 to 29 in good health. The chain is built from TRBV28 and TRBJ2-3, with 7 bases lining up with TRBD2. The CDR3 DNA sequence: TGTGCCAGCAGTTTACTAGCGGAGGTCTACGGCACAGATACGCAGTATTTT. It specifies CASSLLAEVYGTDTQYF. Full variable domain (remainder filled in from reference TRBV28 and TRBJ2-3): DVKVTQSSRYLVKRTGEKVFLECVQDMDHENMFWYRQDPGLGLRLIYFSYDVKMKEKGDIPEGYSVSREKKERFSLILESASTNQTSMYLCASSLLAEVYGTDTQYFGPGTRLTVL.